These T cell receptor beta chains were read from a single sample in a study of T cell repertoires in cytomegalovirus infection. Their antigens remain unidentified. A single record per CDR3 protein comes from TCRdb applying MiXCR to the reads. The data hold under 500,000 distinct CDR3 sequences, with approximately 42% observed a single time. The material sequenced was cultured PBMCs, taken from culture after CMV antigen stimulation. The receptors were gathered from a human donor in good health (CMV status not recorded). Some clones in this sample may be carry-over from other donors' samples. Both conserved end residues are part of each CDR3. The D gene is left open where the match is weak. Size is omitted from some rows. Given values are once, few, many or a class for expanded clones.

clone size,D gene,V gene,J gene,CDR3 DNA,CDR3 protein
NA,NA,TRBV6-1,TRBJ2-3,TGTGCCTCCCGACCGGGCGGGGGCCTTAGAGATACGCAGTATTTT,CASRPGGGLRDTQYF
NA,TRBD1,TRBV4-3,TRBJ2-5,TGCGCCAGCAGCCAAGCGGACAGGGGTCATGAGACCCAGTACTTC,CASSQADRGHETQYF
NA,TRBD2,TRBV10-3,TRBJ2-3,TGTGCCATCAGTGAGTCGGGAGGGCTCCGCACAGATACGCAGTATTTT,CAISESGGLRTDTQYF
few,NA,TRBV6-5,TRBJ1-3,TGTGCCAGCAAACTACAGGGAGCTGGAAACACCATATATTTT,CASKLQGAGNTIYF
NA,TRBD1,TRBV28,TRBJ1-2,TGTGCCAGCAGTTCCACAGGGGTTGGGAATGGCTACACCTTC,CASSSTGVGNGYTF
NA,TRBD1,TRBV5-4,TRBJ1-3,TGTGCCAGCAGCCGACAGGGGCTTGGAAACACCATATATTTT,CASSRQGLGNTIYF
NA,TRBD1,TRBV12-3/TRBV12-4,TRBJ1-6,TGTGCCAGCAGTCCGCAGGGGGGTTGGAATTCACCCCTCCACTTT,CASSPQGGWNSPLHF
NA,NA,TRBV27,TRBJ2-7,TGTGCCAGCAGTTTCCTCCTGGGCGAGCAGTACTTC,CASSFLLGEQYF
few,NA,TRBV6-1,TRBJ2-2,TGTGCCAGCAGCTCCCGGAGCCGGCTGAACACCGGGGAGCTGTTTTTT,CASSSRSRLNTGELFF
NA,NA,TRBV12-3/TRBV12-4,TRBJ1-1,TGTGCCAGTCTGAGGAGGAACACTGAAGCTTTCTTT,CASLRRNTEAFF
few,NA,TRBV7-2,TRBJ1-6,TGTGCCAGCAGCTTAGTCCAGGGTACTGGGTCACCCCTCCACTTT,CASSLVQGTGSPLHF
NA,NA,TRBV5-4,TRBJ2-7,TGTGCCAGCAGCTTGGGCCCTAGAGAGTTGGCCTACGAGCAGTACTTC,CASSLGPRELAYEQYF
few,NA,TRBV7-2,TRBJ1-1,TGTGCCAGCAGCTTACAGAGGGTCTTGGACACTGAAGCTTTCTTT,CASSLQRVLDTEAFF
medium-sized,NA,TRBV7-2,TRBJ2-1,TGTGCCAGCAGTCGAACCGGGACCTACAATGAGCAGTTCTTC,CASSRTGTYNEQFF
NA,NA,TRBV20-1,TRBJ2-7,TGCAGTGCTAGAGTCGGACCTAACTACGAGCAGTACTTC,CSARVGPNYEQYF
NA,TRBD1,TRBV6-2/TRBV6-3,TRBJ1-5,TGTGTCAGCAGTCGGGACAGGTTGGGCAATCAGCCCCAGCATTTT,CVSSRDRLGNQPQHF
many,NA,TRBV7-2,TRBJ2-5,TGTGCCAGCAGCTTAGGGAGGGGTGGGGTGGGAGAGACCCAGTACTTC,CASSLGRGGVGETQYF
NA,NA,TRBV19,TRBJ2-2,TGTGCCAGTACCCCCCTCCACAGGGTAAATACCGGGGAGCTGTTTTTT,CASTPLHRVNTGELFF
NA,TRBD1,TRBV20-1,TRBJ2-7,TGCAGTGCTCGGACAGGGGAAACCTACGAGCAGTACTTC,CSARTGETYEQYF
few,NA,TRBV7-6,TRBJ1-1,TGTGCCAGCAGCTCTGGACAGGAAGCTTTCTTT,CASSSGQEAFF
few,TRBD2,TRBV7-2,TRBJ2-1,TGTGCCAGCAGCTCGATGACTAGCGGGAGGGCAGAGCAGTTCTTC,CASSSMTSGRAEQFF
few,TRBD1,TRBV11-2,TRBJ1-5,TGTGCCAGCAGCTTAGGGACAGGGACAAATCAGCCCCAGCATTTT,CASSLGTGTNQPQHF
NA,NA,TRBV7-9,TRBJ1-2,TGTGCCAGCAGCTCGGGCTCCCACTTC,CASSSGSHF
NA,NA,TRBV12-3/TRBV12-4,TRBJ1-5,TGTGCCAGCAGTTTAGCGAATCCGTGGAGGGACAGCAATCAGCCCCAGCATTTT,CASSLANPWRDSNQPQHF
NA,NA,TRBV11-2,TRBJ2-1,TGTGCCAGCAGCGTCGCGGATGGGAGTGAGCAGTTCTTC,CASSVADGSEQFF
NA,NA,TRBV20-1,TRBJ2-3,TGCAGTGCCCAGGAGGGCCTTAGCACAGATACGCAGTATTTT,CSAQEGLSTDTQYF
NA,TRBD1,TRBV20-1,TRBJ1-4,TGCAGTGCTAGTCCCCGGGACAGGGCGCAGAGCGGTGAAAAACTGTTTTTT,CSASPRDRAQSGEKLFF
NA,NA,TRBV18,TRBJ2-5,TGTGCCAGCTCGTGGGCCCCAACCCCAGAGACCCAGTACTTC,CASSWAPTPETQYF
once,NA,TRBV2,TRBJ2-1,TGTGCCAGCAGCCAGACAGCTAACAATGAGCAGTTCTTC,CASSQTANNEQFF
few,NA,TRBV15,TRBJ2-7,TGTGCCACCAGCAGAGACAGTGGCTACGAGCAGTACTTC,CATSRDSGYEQYF
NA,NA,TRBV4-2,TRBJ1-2,TGTGCCAGCAGCCAACGGGCGGCTCGTGGCTACACCTTC,CASSQRAARGYTF
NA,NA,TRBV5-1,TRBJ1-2,TGCGCCAGCAGCTTCCGTGGGAGTCCGAGGGGCTACACCTTC,CASSFRGSPRGYTF
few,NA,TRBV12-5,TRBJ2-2,TGTGCTAGTGGTTCGGAGGTTGGCGGGGAGCTGTTTTTT,CASGSEVGGELFF
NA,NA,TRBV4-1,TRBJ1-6,TGCGCCAGCAGCCACTATAATTCACCCCTCCACTTT,CASSHYNSPLHF
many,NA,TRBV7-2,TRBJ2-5,TGTGCCAGCAACCCAATGCAAGGGTCCGGAGAGACCCAGTACTTC,CASNPMQGSGETQYF
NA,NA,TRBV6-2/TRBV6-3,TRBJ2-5,TGTGCCAGCCCCCGAGCAGGAACGGGAGAGGAGACCCAGTACTTC,CASPRAGTGEETQYF
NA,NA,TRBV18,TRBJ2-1,TGTGCCAGCTCACGACGGGAGCGGGAGCAGTTCTTC,CASSRREREQFF
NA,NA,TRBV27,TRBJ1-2,TGTGCCAGCAGTCCTAAACAGGGTAACTATGGCTACACCTTC,CASSPKQGNYGYTF
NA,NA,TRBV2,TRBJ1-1,TGTGCCAGCAGCGAATCCATGAACACTGAAGCTTTCTTT,CASSESMNTEAFF
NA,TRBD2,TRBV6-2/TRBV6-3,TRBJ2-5,TGTGCCAGCAGTAAGCGGGAGGGCGCGGAGACCCAGTACTTC,CASSKREGAETQYF
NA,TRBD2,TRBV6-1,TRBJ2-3,TGTGCCAGCAGTGAACCGGGACTAGGGACAGATACGCAGTATTTT,CASSEPGLGTDTQYF
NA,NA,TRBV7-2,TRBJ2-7,TGTGCCAGCAGCAGGGTAAACTCCTACGAGCAGTACTTC,CASSRVNSYEQYF
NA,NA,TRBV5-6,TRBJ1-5,TGTGCCAGCAGCCTGTACTCAGAGACCCGCAATCGGCCCCAGCATTTT,CASSLYSETRNRPQHF
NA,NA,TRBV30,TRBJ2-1,TGTGCCTGGAAGGGCGGAGCTTACAATGAGCAGTTCTTC,CAWKGGAYNEQFF
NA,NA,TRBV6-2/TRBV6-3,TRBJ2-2,TGTGCCAGCAGTTACTTTGCGAACACCGGGGAGCTGTTTTTT,CASSYFANTGELFF
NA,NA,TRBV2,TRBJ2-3,TGTGCCAGCAGTGATCGGCAGGGTTACGGAAGGGATACGCAGTATTTT,CASSDRQGYGRDTQYF
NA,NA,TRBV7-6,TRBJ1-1,TGTGCCAGCAGCACCGACGTTCTCATGAACACTGAAGCTTTCTTT,CASSTDVLMNTEAFF
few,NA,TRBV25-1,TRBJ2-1,TGTGCCAGCAGTGCACTAGTCTACAATGAGCAGTTCTTC,CASSALVYNEQFF
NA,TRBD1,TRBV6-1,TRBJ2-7,TGTGCCAGCAGTGAAGCCGCGACAGGGATCATCTACGAGCAGTACTTC,CASSEAATGIIYEQYF
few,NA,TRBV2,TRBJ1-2,TGTGCCAGCAGTGGGCTGTTCCTGGACAGTAACTATGGCTACACCTTC,CASSGLFLDSNYGYTF
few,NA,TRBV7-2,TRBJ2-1,TGTGCCAGCAGCCCCTTTAGCAGTCCCTCTACCTACAATGAGCAGTTCTTC,CASSPFSSPSTYNEQFF
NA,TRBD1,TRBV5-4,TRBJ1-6,TGTGCCAGCAGCCCGGACAGGGTGTATTCACCCCTCCACTTT,CASSPDRVYSPLHF
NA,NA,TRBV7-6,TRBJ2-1,TGTGCCAGCAGCTCCTGGGTAGGTTTCAATGAGCAGTTCTTC,CASSSWVGFNEQFF
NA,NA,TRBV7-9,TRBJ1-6,TGTGCCAGCAGCTTAGATGGCGCAGGACCTTCACCCCTCCACTTT,CASSLDGAGPSPLHF
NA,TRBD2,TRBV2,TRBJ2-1,TGTGCCAGCCGGACTAGCGGGGGGGCCTACAATGAGCAGTTCTTC,CASRTSGGAYNEQFF